This TCR gamma chain stems from a study of γδ T cells in repeated Plasmodium falciparum infection. About the study: Age- and gender-matched Australian children served as comparison for malaria-exposed Malian children. Malaria-naive adults were infected with P. falciparum NF54 four times over about 600 days.

This clone was seen more than once but under ten times. This probably arose from a read error, given a far larger clone one base away. Other DNA sequences in this specimen translate into the identical CDR3. TCRdb repeated clone calling on the multiplex PCR reads with CATT. The sample consists of 25,000 to 35,000 gamma-chain clones, 1.4% to 1.5% of them appearing once. Sequencing input: gamma-delta T cells from blood. This clonotype was obtained from a pool of human donors (malaria-infected and uninfected, not separated).

The CDR3: CALWEVRPYYKKLF. The CDR3 region has the DNA TGTGCCTTGTGGGAGGTGAGGCCTTACTATAAGAAACTCTTT. The V call is TRGV9, the J call TRGJ1 or TRGJ2. The J gene was missing in TCRdb and was found by matching the end of the DNA to germline. The CDR3 consists of 14 residues. Germline loops: CDR1 GITISATS, CDR2 ISYDGTV (reference sequence). With V trimmed by 0 bases and J by 7 bases, 9 bases remained unmatched.